The clone carrying this TCR beta chain is deemed medium-sized (0.01 to 0.1%). Antigen unknown. The source of the sample is a study of circulating CD8 cells and anti-PD-1 response in melanoma. Study-level results: No tumor material was available, so peptide assays assessed reactivity.

V gave up 1 base and J gave up 5 bases, with 11 bases separating them. Germline V CDR1 and CDR2: SGHTA, FQGNSA. The CDR3 sequence is 14 residues long. Four subsets defined by PD-1 and/or TIGIT were sorted from live CD3+CD8+TCRalphabeta+ cells. The QIAseq Immune Repertoire TCR panel built the libraries from roughly 16 ng of total RNA. Each CDR3 protein is one row after TCRdb ran MiXCR on the reads. The table has some 470 distinct CDR3 sequences, about 6.5% seen once. The J gene is TRBJ2-5, the V gene TRBV7-2, with D possibly matching TRBD2 (5 bases). Specimen: CD8+ T cells from PBMCs, collected at baseline or after one month of anti-PD-1 therapy (not recorded which). The source of this sequence is a human donor with melanoma. The chain's CDR3 is CASSLESPGETQYF. The CDR3 nucleotides are TGTGCCAGCAGCTTAGAAAGCCCGGGGGAGACCCAGTACTTC.